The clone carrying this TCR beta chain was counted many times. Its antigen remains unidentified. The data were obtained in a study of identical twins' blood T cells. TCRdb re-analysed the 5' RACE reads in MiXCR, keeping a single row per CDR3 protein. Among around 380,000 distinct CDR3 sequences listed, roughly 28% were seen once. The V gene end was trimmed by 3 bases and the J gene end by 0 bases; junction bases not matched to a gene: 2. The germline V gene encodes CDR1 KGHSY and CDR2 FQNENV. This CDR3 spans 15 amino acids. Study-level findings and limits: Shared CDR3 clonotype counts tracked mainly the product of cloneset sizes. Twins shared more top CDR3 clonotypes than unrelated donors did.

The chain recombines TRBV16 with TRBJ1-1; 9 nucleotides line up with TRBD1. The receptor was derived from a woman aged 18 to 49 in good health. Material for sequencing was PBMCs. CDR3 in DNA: TGTGCCAGCAGCCATGGACAGGGGATGAACACTGAAGCTTTCTTT. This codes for CASSHGQGMNTEAFF.